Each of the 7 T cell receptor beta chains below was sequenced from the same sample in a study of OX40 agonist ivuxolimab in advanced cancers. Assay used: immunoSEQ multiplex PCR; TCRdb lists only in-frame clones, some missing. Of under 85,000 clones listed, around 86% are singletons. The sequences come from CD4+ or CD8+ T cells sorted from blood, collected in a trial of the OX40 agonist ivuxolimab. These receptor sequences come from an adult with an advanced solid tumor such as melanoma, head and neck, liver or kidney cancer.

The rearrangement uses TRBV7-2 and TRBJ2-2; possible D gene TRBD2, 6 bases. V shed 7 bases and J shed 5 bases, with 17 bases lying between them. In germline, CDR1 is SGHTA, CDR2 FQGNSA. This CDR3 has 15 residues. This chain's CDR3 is CASTAGFAGTGELFF. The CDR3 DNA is TGTGCCAGCACCGCGGGTTTTGCGGGGACCGGGGAGCTGTTTTTT.

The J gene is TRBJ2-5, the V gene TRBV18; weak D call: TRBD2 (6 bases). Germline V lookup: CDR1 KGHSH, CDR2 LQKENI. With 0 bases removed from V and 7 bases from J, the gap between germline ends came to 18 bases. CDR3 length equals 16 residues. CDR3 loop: CASSPPQPTPGGTQYF. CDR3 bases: TGTGCCAGCTCACCACCGCAGCCTACCCCCGGGGGGACCCAGTACTTC.

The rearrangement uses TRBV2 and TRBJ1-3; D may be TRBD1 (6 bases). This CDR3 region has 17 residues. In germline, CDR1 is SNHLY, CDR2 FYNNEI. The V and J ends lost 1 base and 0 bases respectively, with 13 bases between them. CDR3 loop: CASSEGGASSSGNTIYF. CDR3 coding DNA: TGTGCCAGCAGTGAAGGGGGGGCATCAAGCTCTGGAAACACCATATATTTT. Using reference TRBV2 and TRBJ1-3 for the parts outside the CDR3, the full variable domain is EPEVTQTPSHQVTQMGQEVILRCVPISNHLYFYWYRQILGQKVEFLVSFYNNEISEKSEIFDDQFSVERPDGSNFTLKIRSTKLEDSAMYFCASSEGGASSSGNTIYFGEGSWLTVV.

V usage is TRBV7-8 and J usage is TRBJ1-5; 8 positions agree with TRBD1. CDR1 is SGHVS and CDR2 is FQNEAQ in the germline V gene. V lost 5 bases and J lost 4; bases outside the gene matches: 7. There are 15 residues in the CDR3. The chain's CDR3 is CASSLGQVVNQPQHF. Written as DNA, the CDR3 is TGTGCCAGCAGCCTGGGACAGGTTGTGAATCAGCCCCAGCATTTT.

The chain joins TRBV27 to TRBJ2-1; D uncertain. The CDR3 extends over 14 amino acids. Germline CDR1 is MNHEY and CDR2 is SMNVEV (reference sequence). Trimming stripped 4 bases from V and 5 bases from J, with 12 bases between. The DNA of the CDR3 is TGTGCCAGCAGTTCCCTAAACAGTGACAATGAGCAGTTCTTC. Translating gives CASSSLNSDNEQFF.

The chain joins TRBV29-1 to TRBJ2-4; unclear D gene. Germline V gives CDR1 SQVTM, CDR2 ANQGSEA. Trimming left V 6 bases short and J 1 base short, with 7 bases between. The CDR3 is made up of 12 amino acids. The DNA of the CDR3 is TGCAGCGTACAGCAGGCCAAAAACATTCAGTACTTC. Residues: CSVQQAKNIQYF.

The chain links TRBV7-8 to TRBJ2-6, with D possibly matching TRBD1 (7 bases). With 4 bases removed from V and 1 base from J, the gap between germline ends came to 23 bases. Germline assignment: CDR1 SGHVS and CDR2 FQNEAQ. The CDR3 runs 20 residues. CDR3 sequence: CASSWEAGQTLTSGANVLTF. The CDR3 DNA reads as TGTGCCAGCAGCTGGGAGGCGGGACAGACATTGACTTCTGGGGCCAACGTCCTGACTTTC.